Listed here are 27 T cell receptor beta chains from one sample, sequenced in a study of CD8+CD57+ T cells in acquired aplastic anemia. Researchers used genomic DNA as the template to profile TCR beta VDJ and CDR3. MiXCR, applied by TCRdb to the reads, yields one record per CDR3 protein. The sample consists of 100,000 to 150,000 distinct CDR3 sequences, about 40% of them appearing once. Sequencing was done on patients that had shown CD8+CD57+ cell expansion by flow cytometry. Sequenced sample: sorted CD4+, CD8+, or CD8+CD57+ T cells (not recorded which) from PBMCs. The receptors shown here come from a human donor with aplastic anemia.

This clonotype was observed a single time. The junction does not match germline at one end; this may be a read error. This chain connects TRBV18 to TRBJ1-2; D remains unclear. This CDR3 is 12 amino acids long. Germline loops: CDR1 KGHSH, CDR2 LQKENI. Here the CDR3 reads CASSPPRSGCTF. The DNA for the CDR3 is TGTGCCAGCTCACCACCCCGGTCTGGCTGCACCTTC.

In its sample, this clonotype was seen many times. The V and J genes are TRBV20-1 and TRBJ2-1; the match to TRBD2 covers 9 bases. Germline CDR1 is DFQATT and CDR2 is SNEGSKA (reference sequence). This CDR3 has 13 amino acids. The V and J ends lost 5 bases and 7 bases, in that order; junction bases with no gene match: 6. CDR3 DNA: TGCAGTGCTCTTGCGGGGGGGCCGAATGAGCAGTTCTTC. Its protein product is CSALAGGPNEQFF.

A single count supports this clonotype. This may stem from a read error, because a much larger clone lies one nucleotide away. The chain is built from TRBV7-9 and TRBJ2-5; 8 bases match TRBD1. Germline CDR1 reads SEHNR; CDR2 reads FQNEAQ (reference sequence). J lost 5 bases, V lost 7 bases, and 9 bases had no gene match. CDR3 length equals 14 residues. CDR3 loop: CASNAGQGRETQYF. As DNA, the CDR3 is TGTGCCAGCAACGCCGGACAGGGAAGGGAGACCCAGTACTTC.

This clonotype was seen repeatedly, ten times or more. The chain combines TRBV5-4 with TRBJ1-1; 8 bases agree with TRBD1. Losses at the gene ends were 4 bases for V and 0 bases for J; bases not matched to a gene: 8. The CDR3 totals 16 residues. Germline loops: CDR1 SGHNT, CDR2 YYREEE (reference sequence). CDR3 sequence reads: CASSAGGVGLNTEAFF. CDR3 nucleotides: TGTGCCAGCAGCGCAGGGGGCGTGGGCCTGAACACTGAAGCTTTCTTT.

CDR3 loop: CASSQVQANTEAFF. CDR3 nucleotide sequence: TGTGCCAGCAGCCAAGTACAGGCGAACACTGAAGCTTTCTTT. The chain carries TRBV3-1 and TRBJ1-1, with a tentative D call TRBD1 (5 bases). The V gene lost 1 base and the J gene lost 1 base, with 7 bases spanning the gap. CDR1 is LGHDT, CDR2 YNNKEL, per germline (reference sequence). The CDR3 has 14 amino acids.

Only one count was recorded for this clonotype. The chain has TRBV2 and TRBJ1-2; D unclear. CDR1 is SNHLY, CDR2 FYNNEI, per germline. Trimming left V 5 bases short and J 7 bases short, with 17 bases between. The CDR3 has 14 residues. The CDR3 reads CASSKLTGVGGYTF. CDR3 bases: TGTGCCAGCAGTAAATTAACCGGGGTGGGTGGCTACACCTTC.

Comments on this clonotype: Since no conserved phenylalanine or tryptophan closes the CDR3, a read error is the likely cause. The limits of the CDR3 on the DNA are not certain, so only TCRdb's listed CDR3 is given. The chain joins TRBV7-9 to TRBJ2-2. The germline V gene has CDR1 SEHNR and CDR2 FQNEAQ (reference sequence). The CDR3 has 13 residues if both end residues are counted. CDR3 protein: CASSLANTGELYC.

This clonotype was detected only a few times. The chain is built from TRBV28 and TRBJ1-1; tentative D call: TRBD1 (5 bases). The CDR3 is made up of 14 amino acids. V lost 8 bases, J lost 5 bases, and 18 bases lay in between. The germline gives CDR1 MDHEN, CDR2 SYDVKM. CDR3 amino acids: CASRYTQGGTEAFF. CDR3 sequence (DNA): TGTGCCAGCCGGTATACCCAGGGAGGGACTGAAGCTTTCTTT. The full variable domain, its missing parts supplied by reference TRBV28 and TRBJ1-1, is DVKVTQSSRYLVKRTGEKVFLECVQDMDHENMFWYRQDPGLGLRLIYFSYDVKMKEKGDIPEGYSVSREKKERFSLILESASTNQTSMYLCASRYTQGGTEAFFGQGTRLTVV.

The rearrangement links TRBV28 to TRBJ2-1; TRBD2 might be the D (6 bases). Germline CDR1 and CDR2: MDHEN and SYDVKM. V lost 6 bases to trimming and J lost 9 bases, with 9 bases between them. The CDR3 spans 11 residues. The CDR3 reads CASRAGGEQFF. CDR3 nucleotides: TGTGCCAGCAGAGCCGGGGGTGAGCAGTTCTTC.

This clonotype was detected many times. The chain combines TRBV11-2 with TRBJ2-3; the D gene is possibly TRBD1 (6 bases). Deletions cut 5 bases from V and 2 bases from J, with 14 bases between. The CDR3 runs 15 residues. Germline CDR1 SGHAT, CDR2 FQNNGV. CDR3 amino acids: CASSKPGHSTDTQYF. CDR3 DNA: TGTGCCAGCAGCAAACCGGGACACTCCACAGATACGCAGTATTTT.

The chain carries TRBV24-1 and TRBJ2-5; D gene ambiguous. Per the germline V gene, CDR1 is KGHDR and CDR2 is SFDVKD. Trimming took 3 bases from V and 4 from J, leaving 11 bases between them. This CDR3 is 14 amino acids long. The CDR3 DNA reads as TGTGCCACCAGTGATCGCCTTGGACGAGAGACCCAGTACTTC. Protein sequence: CATSDRLGRETQYF.

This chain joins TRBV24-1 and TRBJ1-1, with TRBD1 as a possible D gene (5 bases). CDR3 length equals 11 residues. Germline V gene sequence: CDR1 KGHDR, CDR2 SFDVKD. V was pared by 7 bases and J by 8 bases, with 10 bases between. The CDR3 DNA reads TGTGCCACCAGAGGGACGGTCGAAGCTTTCTTT. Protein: CATRGTVEAFF.

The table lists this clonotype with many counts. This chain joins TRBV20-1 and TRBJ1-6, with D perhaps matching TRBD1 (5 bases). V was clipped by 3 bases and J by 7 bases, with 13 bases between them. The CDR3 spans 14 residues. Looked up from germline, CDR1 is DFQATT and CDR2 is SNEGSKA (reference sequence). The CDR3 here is CSASRENTNSPLHF. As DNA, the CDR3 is TGCAGTGCTAGCAGGGAAAACACCAATTCACCCCTCCACTTT.

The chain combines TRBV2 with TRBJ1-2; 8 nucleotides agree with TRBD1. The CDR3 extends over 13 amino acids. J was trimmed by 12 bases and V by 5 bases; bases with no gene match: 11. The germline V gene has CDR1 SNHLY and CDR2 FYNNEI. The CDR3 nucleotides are TGTGCCAGCAGTCAGGACAGGGAATCTGGAAACACCTTC. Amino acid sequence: CASSQDRESGNTF. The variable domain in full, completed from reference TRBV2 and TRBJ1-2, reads EPEVTQTPSHQVTQMGQEVILRCVPISNHLYFYWYRQILGQKVEFLVSFYNNEISEKSEIFDDQFSVERPDGSNFTLKIRSTKLEDSAMYFCASSQDRESGNTFGSGTRLTVV.

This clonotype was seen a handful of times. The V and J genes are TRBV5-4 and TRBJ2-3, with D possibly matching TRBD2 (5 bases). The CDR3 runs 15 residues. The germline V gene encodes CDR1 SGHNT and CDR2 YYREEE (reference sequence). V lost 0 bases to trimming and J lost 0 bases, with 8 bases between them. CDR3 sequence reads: CASSLGLTSTDTQYF. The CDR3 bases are TGTGCCAGCAGCTTGGGACTAACTAGCACAGATACGCAGTATTTT. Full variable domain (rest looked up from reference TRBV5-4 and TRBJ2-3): ETGVTQSPTHLIKTRGQQVTLRCSSQSGHNTVSWYQQALGQGPQFIFQYYREEENGRGNFPPRFSGLQFPNYSSELNVNALELDDSALYLCASSLGLTSTDTQYFGPGTRLTVL.

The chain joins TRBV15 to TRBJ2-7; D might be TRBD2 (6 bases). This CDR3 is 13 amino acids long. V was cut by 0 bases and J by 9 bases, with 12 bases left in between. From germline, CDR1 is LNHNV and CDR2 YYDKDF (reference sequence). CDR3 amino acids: CATSREGTGGQYF. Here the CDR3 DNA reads TGTGCCACCAGCAGAGAAGGGACTGGAGGGCAGTACTTC.

In nucleotides, the CDR3 is TGCAGCGTGGACGCGACAGGGGCAACTTTCTTT. Translation: CSVDATGATFF. This chain links TRBV29-1 with TRBJ1-1; 8 nucleotides line up with TRBD1. The trim removed 6 bases at V and 12 bases at J, leaving 9 bases unmatched. CDR3 size: 11 residues. CDR1 is SQVTM, CDR2 ANQGSEA, per germline.

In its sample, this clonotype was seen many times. Written as DNA, the CDR3 is TGTGCCAGCAGCTTTCAGCGGGAGACCCAGTACTTC. Protein sequence: CASSFQRETQYF. The chain is built from TRBV7-2 and TRBJ2-5, with D perhaps TRBD2 (5 bases). This CDR3 contains 12 residues. Germline V CDR1 and CDR2: SGHTA, FQGNSA. The ends were cut back, 3 bases at V and 5 bases at J, with 7 bases in the middle.

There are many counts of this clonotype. CDR3: CASRQTEPYGYTF. The CDR3 DNA follows: TGTGCCAGCAGGCAGACAGAACCCTATGGCTACACCTTC. V and J are TRBV7-9 and TRBJ1-2; perhaps TRBD1 as D (5 bases). The length of the CDR3 is 13 residues. The ends were cut back, 6 bases at V and 4 bases at J, with 12 bases in the middle. In germline, CDR1 is SEHNR, CDR2 FQNEAQ (reference sequence). The full variable domain, completed using reference TRBV7-9 and TRBJ1-2, is DTGVSQNPRHKITKRGQNVTFRCDPISEHNRLYWYRQTLGQGPEFLTYFQNEAQLEKSRLLSDRFSAERPKGSFSTLEIQRTEQGDSAMYLCASRQTEPYGYTFGSGTRLTVV.

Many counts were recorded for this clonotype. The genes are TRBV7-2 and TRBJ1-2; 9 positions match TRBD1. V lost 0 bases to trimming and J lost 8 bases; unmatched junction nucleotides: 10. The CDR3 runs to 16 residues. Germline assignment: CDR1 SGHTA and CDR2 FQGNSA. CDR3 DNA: TGTGCCAGCAGCTTAGCCGGCCGGGACAGGGCGCTGGGCTACACCTTC. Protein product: CASSLAGRDRALGYTF.

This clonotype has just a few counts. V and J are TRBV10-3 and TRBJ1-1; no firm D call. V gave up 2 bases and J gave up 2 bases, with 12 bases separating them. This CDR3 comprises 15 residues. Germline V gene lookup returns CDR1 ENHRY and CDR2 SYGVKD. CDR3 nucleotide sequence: TGTGCCATCAGTGAGAATGGCTCTGGAAACACTGAAGCTTTCTTT. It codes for CAISENGSGNTEAFF.

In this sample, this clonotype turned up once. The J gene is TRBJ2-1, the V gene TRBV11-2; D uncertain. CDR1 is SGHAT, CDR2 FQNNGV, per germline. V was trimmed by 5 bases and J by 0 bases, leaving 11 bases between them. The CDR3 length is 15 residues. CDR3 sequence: CASSKDGLSYNEQFF. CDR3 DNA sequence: TGTGCCAGCAGCAAAGACGGCCTCTCCTACAATGAGCAGTTCTTC. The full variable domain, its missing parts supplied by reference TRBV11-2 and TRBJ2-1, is EAGVAQSPRYKIIEKRQSVAFWCNPISGHATLYWYQQILGQGPKLLIQFQNNGVVDDSQLPKDRFSAERLKGVDSTLKIQPAKLEDSAVYLCASSKDGLSYNEQFFGPGTRLTVL.

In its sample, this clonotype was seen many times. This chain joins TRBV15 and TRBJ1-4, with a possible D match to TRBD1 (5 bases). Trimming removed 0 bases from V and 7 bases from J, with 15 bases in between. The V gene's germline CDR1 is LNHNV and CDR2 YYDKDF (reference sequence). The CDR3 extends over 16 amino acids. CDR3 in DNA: TGTGCCACCAGCAGAGATTTTGGGGGGGTCGGTGAAAAACTGTTTTTT. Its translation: CATSRDFGGVGEKLFF. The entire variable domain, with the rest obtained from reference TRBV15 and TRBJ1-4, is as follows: DAMVIQNPRYQVTQFGKPVTLSCSQTLNHNVMYWYQQKSSQAPKLLFHYYDKDFNNEADTPDNFQSRRPNTSFCFLDIRSPGLGDTAMYLCATSRDFGGVGEKLFFGSGTQLSVL.

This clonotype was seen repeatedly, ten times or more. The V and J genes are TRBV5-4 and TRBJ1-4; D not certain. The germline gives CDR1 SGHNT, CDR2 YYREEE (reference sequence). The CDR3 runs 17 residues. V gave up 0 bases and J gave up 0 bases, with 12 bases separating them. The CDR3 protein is CASSLGWQPTTNEKLFF. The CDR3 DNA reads TGTGCCAGCAGCTTGGGGTGGCAGCCAACAACTAATGAAAAACTGTTTTTT. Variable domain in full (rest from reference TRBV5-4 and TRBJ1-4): ETGVTQSPTHLIKTRGQQVTLRCSSQSGHNTVSWYQQALGQGPQFIFQYYREEENGRGNFPPRFSGLQFPNYSSELNVNALELDDSALYLCASSLGWQPTTNEKLFFGSGTQLSVL.

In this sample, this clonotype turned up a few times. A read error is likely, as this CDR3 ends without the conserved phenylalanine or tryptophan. The CDR3 region is CASRRTSTDTQYL. The CDR3, as DNA: TGTGCCAGCAGACGGACTAGCACAGATACGCAGTATCTT. This rearrangement joins TRBV2 to TRBJ2-3; TRBD2 is a possible D gene (5 bases). This CDR3 has 13 amino acids. Trimming pared 6 bases from V and 0 bases from J, leaving 7 bases between. Germline V gene data show CDR1 as SNHLY and CDR2 as FYNNEI.

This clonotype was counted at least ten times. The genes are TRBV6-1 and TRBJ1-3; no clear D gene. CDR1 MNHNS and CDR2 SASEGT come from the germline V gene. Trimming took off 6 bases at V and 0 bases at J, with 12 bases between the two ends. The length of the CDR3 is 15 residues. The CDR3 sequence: CASSEAWGSGNTIYF. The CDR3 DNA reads TGTGCCAGCAGCGAGGCTTGGGGCTCTGGAAACACCATATATTTT.

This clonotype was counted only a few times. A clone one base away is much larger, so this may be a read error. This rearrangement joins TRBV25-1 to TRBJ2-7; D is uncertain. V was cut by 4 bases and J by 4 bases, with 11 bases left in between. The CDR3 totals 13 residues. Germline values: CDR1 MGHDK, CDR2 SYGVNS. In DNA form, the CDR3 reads TGTGCCAGCAGTGGCAACCCCCGGTACGAGCAGTACTTC. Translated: CASSGNPRYEQYF.